The source of this T cell receptor (beta chain) is a study of T-cell reconstitution after alpha-beta-depleted transplantation in children. General study findings and limits: It was surviving recipient T cells and thymic progenitors that gave some patients high TCRbeta diversity at day 60. The authors attributed T-cell counts and diversity one year after transplant mostly to newly produced T cells. Where alpha-beta T cells came from about two months after transplant was reportedly several hundred expanded graft clones.

This CDR3 region has 18 residues. Germline CDR1 is MNHEY and CDR2 is SVGAGI. V was cut by 2 bases and J by 0 bases, with 19 bases left in between. Unique molecular identifiers were incorporated into the prepared TCRbeta library. TCRdb called the PCR reads again in MiXCR, with one record for every CDR3 protein. The sample has 450,000 to 550,000 distinct CDR3 sequences, roughly an eighth seen once. Points on this clonotype: Its antigen remains unknown.

This receptor was taken from a female patient between 2 and 10 years old who had a stem cell transplant for aplastic anemia, so the T cells may come from the graft donor. This sequence joins TRBV6-5 and TRBJ2-5, with D perhaps TRBD2 (6 bases). The specimen was PBMCs, mostly from graft donor cells, collected 180 days after TCRalphabeta/CD19-depleted stem cell transplant. CDR3 protein: CASSYMRAGLAHQETQYF. As DNA, the CDR3 is TGTGCCAGCAGTTACATGAGAGCCGGTCTAGCGCACCAAGAGACCCAGTACTTC.